Following are 31 T cell receptor beta chains from one sample sequenced in a study of blood T cell repertoires in COVID-19 (TCRdb year 2020). The library was generated by the immunoSEQ multiplex PCR assay. The table was pulled from immuneACCESS by TCRdb, which kept in-frame rearrangements only. Such tables lose some clones; where checked, under half of the loss comes from unresolved V genes, and the rest has no known cause. This sample lists approximately 270,000 clones; roughly 80% were detected once. The ten largest clones add up to nearly 9% of the sample. Sequencing was done on a sample of peripheral blood. These receptors all stem from a man at least 80 years old with acute or convalescent COVID-19.

This clone came up many times. The chain has TRBV28 and TRBJ1-6; TRBD1 might be the D (6 bases). The V gene lost 8 bases and the J gene lost 4 bases, with 15 bases spanning the gap. CDR1 and CDR2 (germline): MDHEN, SYDVKM. The CDR3 contains 15 residues. CDR3 in DNA: TGTGCCAGCTACAGGGCTCCAGGGTATAATTCACCCCTCCACTTT. Protein: CASYRAPGYNSPLHF.

V usage is TRBV25-1 and J usage is TRBJ1-3; 8 bases line up with TRBD1. The CDR3 is made up of 17 amino acids. Germline assignment: CDR1 MGHDK and CDR2 SYGVNS. V shed 7 bases and J 4 bases; nucleotides not matched to a gene: 15. Here the CDR3 DNA reads TGTGCCAGCACCGGAACAAAAGGCAGGGGGCACGGAAACACCATATATTTT. Translating it yields CASTGTKGRGHGNTIYF.

The V and J genes are TRBV3-1 (or the pseudogene TRBV3-2) and TRBJ2-5; D is unresolved. V lost 3 bases and J 2 bases, leaving 13 bases between the germline ends. The CDR3 has 15 residues. The V gene's germline CDR1 is LGHDT and CDR2 YNNKEL (reference sequence). The CDR3 sequence: CASSQPPNAQETQYF. CDR3 DNA: TGTGCCAGCAGCCAGCCCCCCAACGCGCAAGAGACCCAGTACTTC.

The rearrangement joins TRBV24-1 to TRBJ1-2, with a possible D match to TRBD1 (5 bases). This CDR3 is built from 14 residues. V shed 4 bases and J shed 2 bases, with 10 bases lying between them. Germline CDR1 is KGHDR and CDR2 is SFDVKD. CDR3 coding DNA: TGTGCCACCAGTGAACCCGGGGGAAACTATGGCTACACCTTC. Translated: CATSEPGGNYGYTF.

This clone was picked up a small number of times. The rearrangement uses TRBV6-6 and TRBJ1-5; 8 bases are shared with TRBD1. J gave up 2 bases and V 6 bases, and 21 bases lay outside the gene matches. This CDR3 has 20 amino acids. The germline CDR1 and CDR2 sequences are MNHNY and SVGAGI (reference sequence). The DNA of the CDR3 is TGTGCCAGCAGCCCCATGTTCTCACCCAGGGGGCCCAGGGGCAATCAGCCCCAGCATTTT. The encoded protein is CASSPMFSPRGPRGNQPQHF.

The CDR3 coding sequence is TGTGCCAGCAGCTTGCGAAGAGCTGGGGGCACCTGGGAGACCCAGTACTTC. Translating gives CASSLRRAGGTWETQYF. The V gene is TRBV5-6, the J gene TRBJ2-5; a possible D gene is TRBD1 (6 bases). The CDR3 contains 17 residues. Trimming removed 1 base at V and 5 bases at J, with 21 bases between. The V gene's germline CDR1 is SGHDT and CDR2 YYEEEE.

The rearrangement joins TRBV18 to TRBJ2-2; D gene unclear. CDR3 length equals 13 residues. Per the germline V gene, CDR1 is KGHSH and CDR2 is LQKENI. V was shortened by 6 bases and J by 10 bases, with 15 bases between the two germline ends. CDR3 DNA sequence: TGTGCCAGCTCGCTCGACTGGCAAGCGGAGCTGTTTTTT. Its protein product is CASSLDWQAELFF.

The rearrangement uses TRBV6-5 and TRBJ1-2; 7 nucleotides match TRBD1. The V gene end was trimmed by 7 bases and the J gene end by 8 bases; junction bases not matched to a gene: 13. The germline CDR1 and CDR2 sequences are MNHEY and SVGAGI. CDR3 length equals 14 residues. CDR3 sequence (DNA): TGTGCCAGCAAGACAGGGATTTACCCTCCAGGCTACACCTTC. As protein: CASKTGIYPPGYTF.

The chain joins TRBV29-1 to TRBJ2-7; D gene unclear. In germline, CDR1 is SQVTM, CDR2 ANQGSEA. CDR3 length: 10 residues. Trimming removed 5 bases at V and 3 bases at J, with 5 bases between. The CDR3: CSVINYEQYF. In DNA, the CDR3 is TGCAGCGTTATAAACTACGAGCAGTACTTC.

The chain is built from TRBV7-2 and TRBJ2-1; no reliable D call. The CDR3 length is 11 residues. Trimming removed 3 bases from V and 7 bases from J, with 4 bases in between. Germline-derived CDR1 and CDR2 are SGHTA and FQGNSA. CDR3 region: CASSFLNEQFF. The CDR3, as DNA: TGTGCCAGCAGCTTCCTGAATGAGCAGTTCTTC.

This clone was seen a few times. Additional DNA sequences in this sample encode the identical CDR3. The chain recombines TRBV3-1 (or the pseudogene TRBV3-2) with TRBJ1-5; D unresolved. Germline loops: CDR1 LGHDT, CDR2 YNNKEL (reference sequence). Trimming shortened V by 2 bases and J by 1 base, and 9 bases separated the two germline ends. CDR3 length: 15 amino acids. The CDR3 sequence: CASSQSTGSNQPQHF. The DNA for the CDR3 is TGTGCCAGCAGCCAATCGACTGGGAGCAATCAGCCCCAGCATTTT.

The chain uses TRBV5-4 and TRBJ2-3; no clear D. CDR1 is SGHNT and CDR2 is YYREEE in the germline V gene (reference sequence). This CDR3 comprises 13 residues. V lost 2 bases and J lost 5, with 9 bases in between. This CDR3 is CASSFVPLDTQYF. The CDR3 nucleotides read TGTGCCAGCAGCTTCGTCCCCTTAGATACGCAGTATTTT.

This chain uses TRBV5-1 with TRBJ2-1, with a tentative D call TRBD1 (5 bases). Trimming shortened V by 4 bases and J by 6 bases, and 14 bases separated the two germline ends. Per the germline V gene, CDR1 is SGHRS and CDR2 is YFSETQ. The CDR3 length is 14 residues. The CDR3 DNA follows: TGCGCCAGCAGCCAATGGACAACGCCCAATGAGCAGTTCTTC. It translates to CASSQWTTPNEQFF.

The genes are TRBV6-5 and TRBJ2-1, with a tentative D call TRBD2 (6 bases). Germline CDR1 is MNHEY and CDR2 is SVGAGI. Trimming left V 6 bases short and J 7 bases short, with 10 bases between. The CDR3 is 12 amino acids. CDR3 in amino acids: CASSRGKNEQFF. The CDR3 DNA reads TGTGCCAGCAGCCGGGGGAAAAATGAGCAGTTCTTC.

The rearrangement uses TRBV2 and TRBJ2-3; 7 bases are a match to TRBD2. Looked up from germline, CDR1 is SNHLY and CDR2 is FYNNEI. The CDR3 is 12 residues long. Trimming removed 4 bases from V and 7 bases from J; junction bases left unmatched: 2. The CDR3: CASSVGLNTQYF. The CDR3 DNA is TGTGCCAGCAGTGTGGGACTAAATACGCAGTATTTT.

This clone was detected a few times. The J gene is TRBJ2-2, the V gene TRBV15; perhaps TRBD1 as D (6 bases). The V end was cut by 0 bases, the J end by 4 bases, with 9 bases between. The CDR3 consists of 15 residues. The germline V gene encodes CDR1 LNHNV and CDR2 YYDKDF (reference sequence). CDR3 in DNA: TGTGCCACCAGCAGAGACCCAGGGGTCACCGGGGAGCTGTTTTTT. It translates to CATSRDPGVTGELFF.

The V and J genes are TRBV5-4 and TRBJ2-7, with a tentative D call TRBD2 (6 bases). The CDR3 is 14 residues long. The V end lost 1 base, the J end lost 5 bases, and 13 bases lay between the germline ends. The germline CDR1 and CDR2 sequences are SGHNT and YYREEE (reference sequence). The CDR3 nucleotides are TGTGCCAGCAGCTTGATCGGGCGGGAAGACGAGCAGTACTTC. Translation gives CASSLIGREDEQYF.

This chain joins TRBV2 and TRBJ2-7, with D perhaps matching TRBD1 (5 bases). The germline V gene encodes CDR1 SNHLY and CDR2 FYNNEI. Trimming stripped 4 bases from V and 7 bases from J, with 17 bases between. The CDR3 contains 14 residues. Here the CDR3 DNA reads TGTGCCAGCAGTGTCGGAACAGGCGCCGGGGAGCAGTACTTC. Its translation: CASSVGTGAGEQYF.

A few counts support this clone. The chain is built from TRBV28 and TRBJ1-5; a weak D match, TRBD1 (6 bases). Trimming took off 6 bases at V and 7 bases at J, with 19 bases between the two ends. CDR3 length: 15 residues. CDR1 MDHEN and CDR2 SYDVKM come from the germline V gene. CDR3 nucleotides: TGTGCCAGCAGCCGGACAGCGCGGCTCACCCAGCCCCAGCATTTT. It translates to CASSRTARLTQPQHF.

The chain combines TRBV9 with TRBJ2-1; 7 bases align to TRBD1. CDR3 length: 16 residues. The V gene's germline CDR1 is SGDLS and CDR2 YYNGEE. V lost 1 base to trimming and J lost 1 base; unmatched junction nucleotides: 5. The CDR3 DNA sequence: TGTGCCAGCAGCGTATCAGGGGGAGCTTCCTACAATGAGCAGTTCTTC. Its protein product is CASSVSGGASYNEQFF.

The J gene is TRBJ2-3, the V gene TRBV29-1; D perhaps matches TRBD2 (6 bases). V dropped 4 bases and J dropped 6 bases, with 11 bases sitting between them. The germline gives CDR1 SQVTM, CDR2 ANQGSEA. CDR3 size: 12 residues. The CDR3 reads CSVGGARDTQYF. The DNA of the CDR3 is TGCAGCGTTGGCGGGGCCCGGGATACGCAGTATTTT.

The chain uses TRBV11-2 and TRBJ2-5, with 12 bases that match TRBD2. Per germline, CDR1 SGHAT and CDR2 FQNNGV. The V gene end was trimmed by 5 bases and the J gene end by 9 bases; junction bases not matched to a gene: 10. The CDR3 totals 15 residues. In DNA, the CDR3 is TGTGCCAGCAGCCCCCGGACTAGCGGGAAAGCGCCCCAGTACTTC. Amino acids: CASSPRTSGKAPQYF.

This clone was found once. This sequence joins TRBV6-4 and TRBJ2-3, with TRBD1 matching over 9 bases. Looked up from germline, CDR1 is MRHNA and CDR2 is SNTAGT. With 0 bases clipped from V and 2 bases from J, the junction kept 3 bases outside the gene matches. This CDR3 contains 16 residues. Here the CDR3 DNA reads TGTGCCAGCAGTGACTCGGGACAGGGTAACACAGATACGCAGTATTTT. Translating gives CASSDSGQGNTDTQYF.

This clone was recorded only once. This chain joins TRBV3-1 (or the pseudogene TRBV3-2) and TRBJ2-7, with 11 bases matching TRBD1. This CDR3 region has 16 residues. The germline gives CDR1 LGHDT, CDR2 YNNKEL (reference sequence). V was pared by 1 base and J by 6 bases, with 8 bases of the junction left unmatched. CDR3 sequence: CASSQVGQGAFGEQYF. DNA of the CDR3: TGTGCCAGCAGCCAAGTAGGACAGGGGGCCTTTGGCGAGCAGTACTTC.

V usage is TRBV14 and J usage is TRBJ2-3; TRBD1 matches 9 bases. The CDR3 loop spans 15 amino acids. Unmatched junction bases numbered 5, after V lost 4 bases and J lost 3 bases. Per germline, CDR1 SGHDN and CDR2 FVKESK. The CDR3 loop is CASSPWTGATDTQYF. CDR3 nucleotide sequence: TGTGCCAGCAGCCCTTGGACAGGGGCGACAGATACGCAGTATTTT.

The genes are TRBV6-5 and TRBJ2-5, with D possibly matching TRBD2 (5 bases). The germline V gene encodes CDR1 MNHEY and CDR2 SVGAGI. CDR3 length: 13 amino acids. Trimming pared 8 bases from V and 5 bases from J, leaving 15 bases between. The DNA of the CDR3 is TGTGCCAGCCTACCGGGATTCGAGGAGACCCAGTACTTC. Protein product: CASLPGFEETQYF.

This sequence joins TRBV3-1 (or the pseudogene TRBV3-2) and TRBJ1-1; D is possibly TRBD1 (5 bases). V was trimmed by 4 bases and J by 1 base, leaving 10 bases between them. CDR1 is LGHDT, CDR2 YNNKEL, per germline (reference sequence). This CDR3 comprises 14 residues. The CDR3 is CASSLAGGNTEAFF. The DNA of the CDR3 is TGTGCCAGCAGCCTGGCGGGGGGGAACACTGAAGCTTTCTTT.

The rearrangement uses TRBV2 and TRBJ1-2; D remains unclear. The CDR3 extends over 15 amino acids. V lost 5 bases and J 1 base, leaving 14 bases between the germline ends. From germline, CDR1 is SNHLY and CDR2 FYNNEI. This CDR3 reads CASSNPPQDNYGYTF. The CDR3 coding sequence is TGTGCCAGCAGTAACCCACCTCAGGATAACTATGGCTACACCTTC.

The chain combines TRBV6-5 with TRBJ2-7, with TRBD1 matching 10 bases. CDR1 MNHEY and CDR2 SVGAGI come from the germline V gene. This CDR3 spans 13 amino acids. V trimming: 8 bases; J trimming: 7 bases; junction bases outside the gene matches: 8. The chain's CDR3 is CASVGQGVGEQYF. The CDR3 DNA sequence: TGTGCCAGCGTAGGACAGGGGGTCGGGGAGCAGTACTTC.

The V call is TRBV24-1, the J call TRBJ2-2; D is uncertain. The ends were cut back, 6 bases at V and 2 bases at J, with 3 bases in the middle. CDR1 is KGHDR, CDR2 SFDVKD, per germline. CDR3 size: 12 residues. CDR3 amino acids: CATSQNTGELFF. In DNA, the CDR3 is TGTGCCACCAGTCAAAACACCGGGGAGCTGTTTTTT.

V usage is TRBV11-2 and J usage is TRBJ2-7; TRBD2 agrees at 12 bases. V lost 6 bases, J lost 2 bases, and 5 bases stayed unmatched. Germline CDR1 is SGHAT and CDR2 is FQNNGV. CDR3 length equals 15 residues. The CDR3 sequence is CASRPASGRAYEQYF. The CDR3 nucleotides are TGTGCCAGCAGACCTGCTAGCGGGAGGGCCTACGAGCAGTACTTC.